Included here is one T cell receptor beta chain sequence, with context. This record belongs to a study of shared T cell receptors in the human thymus. V was pared by 0 bases and J by 4 bases, with 31 bases between. Germline values: CDR1 GTSNPN, CDR2 SVGIG (reference sequence). This CDR3 contains 22 residues. Profiling relied on immunoSEQ multiplex PCR, and the TCRdb table lists in-frame clones only, not all of them. Among 55,000 to 80,000 clones, about 95% were seen once, and the ten largest hold 0.03% to 0.04%. This TCR was recovered from a human donor. V gene TRBV30 combines with J gene TRBJ1-6; D may be TRBD1 (6 bases). Material: thymocytes. The CDR3 DNA is TGTGCCTGGAGTGTAGGGGTCTTGTCTACAGGGTTAATATCGGATTATAATTCACCCCTCCACTTT. Protein: CAWSVGVLSTGLISDYNSPLHF.